Sequencing of this T cell receptor (beta chain) was carried out in a study of human T cells and chemical hapten exposure. Study-wide background: Patch tests applied 0.01% DPC to the upper back, read at 6 days. Findings of the study overall: Donors were affected by alopecia, so their immune reaction might vary from that of healthy individuals.

The germline V gene has CDR1 MNHEY and CDR2 SVGEGT. The V and J ends lost 2 bases and 1 base respectively, with 20 bases between them. The CDR3 length is 18 residues. Notes on this clonotype: Antigen: not known.

Time point indicated: patch test 3, about 24 weeks after DPC sensitization. Sample treatment: therapeutic diphenylcyclopropenone sensitization with weekly scalp DPC. Total RNA came from unfractionated whole blood. It was the library that attached unique molecular identifiers to individual cDNA molecules. Using its own MiXCR run on the RACE reads, TCRdb lists one record per CDR3 protein. The data show roughly 100,000 distinct CDR3 sequences, with under 40% seen just once and roughly 2.6% held by the top ten. Sample: whole blood, taken in connection with sensitization to the hapten diphenylcyclopropenone (DPC). V is TRBV6-2 or TRBV6-3 and J is TRBJ2-5; a weak D match, TRBD2 (6 bases). The receptor was isolated from a man aged 35 to 55 with alopecia areata. Some clones in this sample may be carry-over from other donors' samples. In DNA form, the CDR3 reads TGTGCCAGCAGTTACCCGAGCAAAGGGAGGACTCGCCAAGAGACCCAGTACTTC. Translated, it gives CASSYPSKGRTRQETQYF.